Listed below are T cell receptor beta chains from one sample, sequenced in a study of preoperative IRX-2 immunotherapy in early breast cancer. Only in-frame clones appear in the TCRdb table, and some are missing; sequencing was by immunoSEQ multiplex PCR. The table records about 500 clones, 81% of them present only once. The sequences come from tumor tissue, collected after IRX-2 immunotherapy. These receptors were collected from a human donor with breast cancer. The CDR3 runs from the conserved cysteine through the conserved F or W. A D gene is named only where the DNA matches it firmly. Rows may omit the clone size; those that give it use once, few, many or a size class.

length	V	size	D	J	CDR3	DNA
19	TRBV6-8	NA	NA	TRBJ1-4	CASSYRFTGTAPTNEKLFF	TGTGCCAGCAGTTACAGATTCACCGGGACGGCCCCAACTAATGAAAAACTGTTTTTT
12	TRBV18	NA	NA	TRBJ1-4	CASSPGGEKLFF	TGTGCCAGCTCCCCGGGTGGGGAAAAACTGTTTTTT
18	TRBV18	NA	TRBD1	TRBJ2-3	CASSPLPPGTGSTDTQYF	TGTGCCAGCTCACCACTTCCCCCCGGGACAGGAAGCACAGATACGCAGTATTTT
17	TRBV18	NA	NA	TRBJ2-6	CASSPRGGSTGANVLTF	TGTGCCAGCTCACCCCGCGGGGGCTCGACTGGGGCCAACGTCCTGACTTTC
15	TRBV11-3	NA	NA	TRBJ1-2	CASSLGDGPLYGYTF	TGTGCCAGCAGCTTAGGGGACGGACCTCTCTATGGCTACACCTTC
16	TRBV11-3	NA	TRBD2	TRBJ2-1	CASSGLAGDPYNEQFF	TGTGCCAGCTCCGGACTAGCGGGAGATCCCTACAATGAGCAGTTCTTC
15	TRBV1	NA	NA	TRBJ2-1	CTSSYLSGTYNEQFF	TGCACCAGCTCCTACCTTAGCGGGACCTACAATGAGCAGTTCTTC
14	TRBV6-8	NA	TRBD1	TRBJ1-6	CASTRQGYNSPLHF	TGTGCCAGCACTAGACAGGGGTATAATTCACCCCTCCACTTT
15	TRBV6-8	NA	NA	TRBJ2-7	CASSYSLGSSYEQYF	TGTGCCAGCAGTTACTCTCTCGGAAGCTCCTACGAGCAGTACTTC
14	TRBV11-3	NA	NA	TRBJ2-7	CASSLAGDGYEQYF	TGTGCCAGCAGCTTGGCAGGGGATGGCTACGAGCAGTACTTC
13	TRBV7-1	NA	NA	TRBJ1-5	CASSWTGNQPQHF	TGTGCCAGCAGCTGGACCGGGAATCAGCCCCAGCATTTT
14	TRBV5-1	NA	NA	TRBJ2-3	CASSARQSTDTQYF	TGCGCCAGCAGCGCCAGACAGAGCACAGATACGCAGTATTTT
16	TRBV6-8	few	TRBD2	TRBJ2-1	CASRERLAGGYNEQFF	TGTGCCAGCAGAGAACGACTAGCGGGAGGCTACAATGAGCAGTTCTTC
14	TRBV11-3	NA	TRBD1	TRBJ1-4	CASSYTHRGEKLFF	TGTGCCAGCAGCTACACCCACAGGGGTGAAAAACTGTTTTTT
13	TRBV30	NA	NA	TRBJ1-5	CAWSVLANQPQHF	TGTGCCTGGAGTGTTCTCGCTAATCAGCCCCAGCATTTT
15	TRBV11-3	NA	NA	TRBJ1-5	CASSLEASSNQPQHF	TGTGCCAGCAGCTTAGAGGCATCATCTAATCAGCCCCAGCATTTT
13	TRBV28	NA	NA	TRBJ2-7	CASMGLPRYEQYF	TGTGCCAGCATGGGTCTCCCCCGTTACGAGCAGTACTTC
16	TRBV6-8	NA	NA	TRBJ2-1	CASSPSTSPAGNEQFF	TGTGCCAGCAGCCCCTCCACTAGCCCGGCCGGCAATGAGCAGTTCTTC
13	TRBV9	NA	NA	TRBJ1-6	CASSVALNSPLHF	TGTGCCAGCAGTGTGGCGTTGAATTCACCCCTCCACTTT
16	TRBV5-1	NA	NA	TRBJ2-5	CASSLEGSSLGETQYF	TGCGCCAGCAGCTTGGAAGGGTCTTCCTTAGGGGAGACCCAGTACTTC